The 14 T cell receptor beta chains below all came from one sample that was sequenced in a study of blood T cell repertoires in COVID-19. Some clones are missing from TCRdb's copy, which holds only in-frame ones; the method was immunoSEQ multiplex PCR. This table holds roughly 120,000 clones, roughly three quarters found once. The sample consisted of peripheral blood. These receptors were collected from a human donor in a cohort sampled during active COVID-19.

The chain employs TRBV9 and TRBJ2-7; TRBD2 matches 9 bases. The CDR3 loop spans 16 amino acids. The germline CDR1 and CDR2 sequences are SGDLS and YYNGEE. J was trimmed by 0 bases and V by 0 bases; bases with no gene match: 4. The DNA of the CDR3 is TGTGCCAGCAGCGTAGGAGCGGGAGGCCCCTCCTACGAGCAGTACTTC. It is translated as CASSVGAGGPSYEQYF.

In this sample, this clone turned up once. CDR3 sequence: CASSARQAPGGEQFF. For the CDR3, the DNA is TGTGCCAGCAGCGCGAGACAGGCCCCGGGGGGTGAGCAGTTCTTC. The chain has TRBV7-8 and TRBJ2-1; perhaps TRBD2 as D (7 bases). Germline V gene sequence: CDR1 SGHVS, CDR2 FQNEAQ. V was shortened by 5 bases and J by 9 bases, with 20 bases between the two germline ends. The CDR3 length is 15 residues.

V and J are TRBV13 and TRBJ2-3; 7 nucleotides line up with TRBD1. Losses at the gene ends were 5 bases for V and 2 bases for J; bases not matched to a gene: 7. Germline V lookup: CDR1 PRHDT, CDR2 FYEKMQ (reference sequence). The CDR3 sequence is 15 residues long. CDR3 sequence (DNA): TGTGCCAGCAGCCCGGGACAGAGAATCACAGATACGCAGTATTTT. It is translated as CASSPGQRITDTQYF.

The V and J genes are TRBV6-1 and TRBJ1-5; TRBD1 might be the D (5 bases). V was cut by 3 bases and J by 6 bases, with 15 bases left in between. This CDR3 region has 15 residues. Germline V CDR1 and CDR2: MNHNS, SASEGT. This CDR3 is CASSDGGGGSQPQHF. For the CDR3, the DNA is TGTGCCAGCAGTGATGGTGGCGGGGGGAGTCAGCCCCAGCATTTT.

The rearrangement uses TRBV19 and TRBJ2-2; 8 bases line up with TRBD2. Unmatched junction bases numbered 6, after V lost 4 bases and J lost 5 bases. There are 15 residues in the CDR3. The germline gives CDR1 LNHDA, CDR2 SQIVND (reference sequence). CDR3 amino acids: CASSTREGRTGELFF. Written as DNA, the CDR3 is TGTGCCAGTAGTACCCGGGAGGGGAGAACCGGGGAGCTGTTTTTT.

J is TRBJ2-6 and V is TRBV5-7, with a possible D match to TRBD1 (5 bases). TRBV5-7 qualifies as an ORF whose function is uncertain. The CDR3 length is 17 residues. The ends were cut back, 1 base at V and 0 bases at J, with 11 bases in the middle. The CDR3 DNA is TGTGCCAGCAGCTTGAGGGGCCGGATCTCTGGGGCCAACGTCCTGACTTTC. Translated: CASSLRGRISGANVLTF.

Concerning this clone: A read error may produce the germline difference seen at one junction end. This chain joins TRBV7-7 and TRBJ2-3; the D gene is possibly TRBD2 (5 bases). This CDR3 contains 17 residues. Germline CDR1 SSHAT, CDR2 FNYEAQ (reference sequence). This chain's CDR3 is CASSLEALAPSTDTQYF. The CDR3 coding sequence is TGTGCTAGCAGCTTAGAAGCGCTAGCACCGAGCACAGATACGCAGTATTTT.

The chain combines TRBV19 with TRBJ2-6; the D gene is possibly TRBD1 (6 bases). CDR1 and CDR2 from the germline V gene are LNHDA and SQIVND (reference sequence). V was trimmed by 9 bases and J by 1 base, leaving 19 bases between them. The CDR3 extends over 17 amino acids. The CDR3 spells CASNRDTDLSGANVLTF. For the CDR3, the DNA is TGTGCCAGCAACCGGGACACGGATTTATCTGGGGCCAACGTCCTGACTTTC.

This chain uses TRBV24-1 with TRBJ2-1, with 9 bases aligning to TRBD2. The V gene end was trimmed by 9 bases and the J gene end by 3 bases; junction bases not matched to a gene: 17. The CDR3 totals 18 residues. Per germline, CDR1 KGHDR and CDR2 SFDVKD. CDR3 DNA: TGTGCCACCGAGCCGGGGTTAGCGGGAGTGGGGATCTACAATGAGCAGTTCTTC. It translates to CATEPGLAGVGIYNEQFF.

The chain links TRBV19 to TRBJ1-5, with 10 bases that match TRBD1. The CDR3 contains 15 residues. V was pared by 3 bases and J by 6 bases, with 5 bases of the junction left unmatched. The germline gives CDR1 LNHDA, CDR2 SQIVND (reference sequence). Here the CDR3 DNA reads TGTGCCAGTAGTATGATGGACAGGGGGGCTCAGCCCCAGCATTTT. Its translation is CASSMMDRGAQPQHF.

The chain joins TRBV30 to TRBJ1-1; TRBD1 matches 12 bases. The CDR3 has 17 amino acids. V lost 1 base to trimming and J lost 5 bases; unmatched junction nucleotides: 11. Germline V gene sequence: CDR1 GTSNPN, CDR2 SVGIG (reference sequence). CDR3: CAWSDGTGGEVWTEAFF. As DNA, the CDR3 is TGTGCCTGGAGTGACGGGACAGGGGGCGAAGTTTGGACTGAAGCTTTCTTT.

The J gene is TRBJ2-7, the V gene TRBV5-1; tentative D call: TRBD2 (5 bases). The CDR3 has 14 amino acids. The germline V gene has CDR1 SGHRS and CDR2 YFSETQ. The V end lost 4 bases, the J end lost 4 bases, and 15 bases lay between the germline ends. CDR3 nucleotide sequence: TGCGCCAGCAGCACTCAGTCCGGGGTTTACGAGCAGTACTTC. It is translated as CASSTQSGVYEQYF. The full variable domain, its missing parts supplied by reference TRBV5-1 and TRBJ2-7, is KAGVTQTPRYLIKTRGQQVTLSCSPISGHRSVSWYQQTPGQGLQFLFEYFSETQRNKGNFPGRFSGRQFSNSRSEMNVSTLELGDSALYLCASSTQSGVYEQYFGPGTRLTVT.

The sample holds a few counts of this clone. The chain has TRBV18 and TRBJ1-6; D remains ambiguous. V was cut by 4 bases and J by 7 bases, with 14 bases left in between. CDR3 length: 15 amino acids. The germline V gene encodes CDR1 KGHSH and CDR2 LQKENI. This CDR3 is CASSQLELRNSPLHF. CDR3 in DNA: TGTGCCAGCTCACAACTGGAGCTGAGGAATTCACCCCTCCACTTT.

The count of this clone is one. This rearrangement joins TRBV14 to TRBJ2-7, with 10 bases lining up with TRBD2. Germline assignment: CDR1 SGHDN and CDR2 FVKESK. Trimming removed 6 bases from V and 5 bases from J; junction bases left unmatched: 10. The CDR3 contains 15 residues. In nucleotides, the CDR3 is TGTGCCAGCAGTGCCACTCTAGCGGGGGCAGACGAGCAGTACTTC. Translated: CASSATLAGADEQYF.